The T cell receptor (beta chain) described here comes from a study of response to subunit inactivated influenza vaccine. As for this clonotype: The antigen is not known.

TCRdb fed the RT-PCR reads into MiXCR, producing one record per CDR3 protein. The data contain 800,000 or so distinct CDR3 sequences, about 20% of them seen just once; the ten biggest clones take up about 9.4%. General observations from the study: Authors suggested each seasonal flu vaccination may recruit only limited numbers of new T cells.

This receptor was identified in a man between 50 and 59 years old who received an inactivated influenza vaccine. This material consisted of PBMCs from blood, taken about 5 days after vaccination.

The CDR3 DNA reads as TGTGCCAGCAGCTTGGCAGGGGTCTCACCCCTCCACTTT. It encodes CASSLAGVSPLHF. V is TRBV7-9 and J is TRBJ1-6; maybe TRBD1 (6 bases). The germline V and J ends were trimmed by 3 bases and 10 bases, with 10 bases remaining between them. Germline V gene data show CDR1 as SEHNR and CDR2 as FQNEAQ (reference sequence). The CDR3 is 13 residues long.